In this sample, the clone carrying this TCR beta chain turned up many times. The data are from a study of shared clonotypes between healthy human individuals. V dropped 8 bases and J dropped 5 bases, with 16 bases sitting between them. The CDR3 consists of 14 residues. The germline V gene has CDR1 MRHNA and CDR2 SNTAGT. Only in-frame clones appear in the TCRdb table, and some are missing; sequencing was by immunoSEQ multiplex PCR. The table includes around 980,000 clones, 78% detected once. This clonotype originated in a young man in good health. Some clones in this sample may be carry-over from other donors' samples. Sequencing was performed on memory CD4+ T cells from PBMCs. Stated subset: CD45RA-negative fraction. V is TRBV6-4 and J is TRBJ2-1, with a possible D match to TRBD2 (6 bases). This CDR3 reads CASSREYGDNEQFF. The CDR3 region has the DNA TGTGCCAGCTCCCGGGAGTATGGGGACAATGAGCAGTTCTTC.